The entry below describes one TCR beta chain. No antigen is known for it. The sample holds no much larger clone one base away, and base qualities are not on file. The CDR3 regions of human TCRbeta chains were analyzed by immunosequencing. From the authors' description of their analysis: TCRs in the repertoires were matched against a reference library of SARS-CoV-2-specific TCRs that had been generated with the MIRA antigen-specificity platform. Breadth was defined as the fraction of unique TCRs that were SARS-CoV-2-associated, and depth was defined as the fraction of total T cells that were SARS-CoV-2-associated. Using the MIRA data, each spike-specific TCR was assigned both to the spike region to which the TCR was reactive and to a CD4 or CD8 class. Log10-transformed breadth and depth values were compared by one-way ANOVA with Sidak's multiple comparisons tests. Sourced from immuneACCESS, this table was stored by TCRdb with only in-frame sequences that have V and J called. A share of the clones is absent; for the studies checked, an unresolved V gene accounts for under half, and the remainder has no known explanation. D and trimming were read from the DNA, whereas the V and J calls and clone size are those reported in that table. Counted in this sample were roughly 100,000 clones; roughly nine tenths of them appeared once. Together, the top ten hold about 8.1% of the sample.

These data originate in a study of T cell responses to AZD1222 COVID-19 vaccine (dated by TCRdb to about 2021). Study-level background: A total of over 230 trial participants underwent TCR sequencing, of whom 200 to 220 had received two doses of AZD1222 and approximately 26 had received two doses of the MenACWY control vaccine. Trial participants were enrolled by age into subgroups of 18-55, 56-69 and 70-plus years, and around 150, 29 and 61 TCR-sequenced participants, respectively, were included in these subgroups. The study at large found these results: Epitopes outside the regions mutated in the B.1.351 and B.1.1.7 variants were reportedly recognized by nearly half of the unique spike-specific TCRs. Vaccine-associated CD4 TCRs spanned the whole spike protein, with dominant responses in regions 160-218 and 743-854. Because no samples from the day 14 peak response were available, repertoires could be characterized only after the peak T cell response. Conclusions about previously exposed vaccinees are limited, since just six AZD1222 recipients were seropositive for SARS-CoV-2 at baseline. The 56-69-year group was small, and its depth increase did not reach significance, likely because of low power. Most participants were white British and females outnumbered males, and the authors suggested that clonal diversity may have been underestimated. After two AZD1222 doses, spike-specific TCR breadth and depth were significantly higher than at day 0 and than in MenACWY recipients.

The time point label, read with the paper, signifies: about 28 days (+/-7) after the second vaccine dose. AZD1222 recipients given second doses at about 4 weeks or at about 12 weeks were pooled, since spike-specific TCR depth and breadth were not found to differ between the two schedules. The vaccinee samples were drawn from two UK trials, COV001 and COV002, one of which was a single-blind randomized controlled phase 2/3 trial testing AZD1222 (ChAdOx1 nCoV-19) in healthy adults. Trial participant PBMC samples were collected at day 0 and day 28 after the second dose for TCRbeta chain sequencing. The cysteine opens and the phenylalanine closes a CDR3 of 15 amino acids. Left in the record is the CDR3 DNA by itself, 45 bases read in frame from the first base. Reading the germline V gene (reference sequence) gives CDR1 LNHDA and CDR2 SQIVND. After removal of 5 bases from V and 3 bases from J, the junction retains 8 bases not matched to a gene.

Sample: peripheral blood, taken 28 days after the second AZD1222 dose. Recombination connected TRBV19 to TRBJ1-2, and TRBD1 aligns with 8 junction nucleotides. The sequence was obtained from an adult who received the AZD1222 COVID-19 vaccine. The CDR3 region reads CASSATGASYYGYTF. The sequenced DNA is TGTGCCAGTAGTGCGACAGGGGCTAGTTACTATGGCTACACCTTC. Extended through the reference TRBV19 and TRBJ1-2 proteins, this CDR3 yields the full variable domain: DGGITQSPKYLFRKEGQNVTLSCEQNLNHDAMYWYRQDPGQGLRLIYYSQIVNDFQKGDIAEGYSVSREKKESFPLTVTSAQKNPTAFYLCASSATGASYYGYTFGSGTRLTVV.